A selection of T cell receptor beta chains follows, all from one sample in a study of blood T cell repertoires in COVID-19. The method was immunoSEQ multiplex PCR; TCRdb's version includes in-frame clones alone and lacks a portion of them. Of approximately 190,000 clones in the sample, around four fifths were seen once. The source material was peripheral blood. Every receptor here comes from a human donor in a cohort sampled during active COVID-19. The CDR3 runs from the conserved cysteine through the conserved F or W. The D gene is left open where the match is weak. Some rows mark clone size as missing; the rest say once, few, many or name a class of expanded clone.

j_call v_call d_call clone_size cdr3_nt cdr3_aa
TRBJ2-2 TRBV4-1 TRBD1 - TGCGCCAGCAGCCAACGGACAGGGGAGGCCGGGGAGCTGTTTTTT CASSQRTGEAGELFF
TRBJ1-5 TRBV27 - - TGTGCCAGCAGTTTAGCGGCAACTAATCAGCCCCAGCATTTT CASSLAATNQPQHF
TRBJ1-1 TRBV5-1 - - TGCGCCAGCAGCTTGGGGGCAGGGTTAAATACTGAAGCTTTCTTT CASSLGAGLNTEAFF
TRBJ2-5 TRBV25-1 - - TGTGCCAGCAGTGAATATGCGGGGTTCGGGGAGACCCAGTACTTC CASSEYAGFGETQYF
TRBJ2-1 TRBV10-3 TRBD2 - TGTGCCATCAGCCCCGGTCGGACTAGCGGGGGGGCAAGCTCCTACAATGAGCAGTTCTTC CAISPGRTSGGASSYNEQFF
TRBJ1-2 TRBV27 - - TGTGCCAGCAGTTTATTTGCAACGGGCTATGGCTACACCTTC CASSLFATGYGYTF
TRBJ1-4 TRBV10-3 TRBD1 many TGTGCCATCAGTGCGGAGACAGGGGTGGATGAAAAACTGTTTTTT CAISAETGVDEKLFF
TRBJ2-5 TRBV5-1 - once TGCGCCAGCAGCATTGGAGGGTTGGTAGGAGAGACCCAGTACTTC CASSIGGLVGETQYF
TRBJ1-2 TRBV7-8 - - TGTGCCAGCAGTCCGACTGGGGGCGTGGGAAACGGCTACACCTTC CASSPTGGVGNGYTF
TRBJ2-7 TRBV9 - - TGTGCCAGCAGCGTAGCCGGGTACTCCTACGAGCAGTACTTC CASSVAGYSYEQYF
TRBJ1-4 TRBV11-2 - - TGTGCCAGCAGCTTACTCCGGGTAAGGCTCGAAAAACTGTTTTTT CASSLLRVRLEKLFF
TRBJ1-1 TRBV6-5 - few TGTGCCAGCAGGGGGAGCCTGAACACTGAAGCTTTCTTT CASRGSLNTEAFF
TRBJ2-7 TRBV28 - once TGTGCCAGCAGGTCCGTCCAGGCCCCCTACGAGCAGTACTTC CASRSVQAPYEQYF
TRBJ2-1 TRBV12-3/TRBV12-4 TRBD2 - TGTGCCAGCAGTTTTACTAGCGGGGGGGAGCAGTTCTTC CASSFTSGGEQFF
TRBJ2-5 TRBV20-1 TRBD2 - TGCAGTGCTAGTTCCGGGACTAGCGGGGGGGCCTCGGAGACCCAGTACTTC CSASSGTSGGASETQYF
TRBJ2-7 TRBV5-1 TRBD1 - TGCGCCAGCAGCCCCGGACAGGGCTGGTACGAGCAGTACTTC CASSPGQGWYEQYF
TRBJ1-3 TRBV3-1/TRBV3-2 - - TGTGCCAGCAGCCAAGTCGGACACTCTGGAAACACCATATATTTT CASSQVGHSGNTIYF
TRBJ1-3 TRBV27 - - TGTGCCAGCATGCCGGGACACCTAAAAGGAGGAAACACCATATATTTT CASMPGHLKGGNTIYF
TRBJ1-1 TRBV19 - - TGTGCCAGTAGTATCTTAGGACAGATGAACACTGAAGCTTTCTTT CASSILGQMNTEAFF
TRBJ1-4 TRBV20-1 - - TGCAGTGCTAGTCAGCAAGCTGGACTTGGCGAAAAACTGTTTTTT CSASQQAGLGEKLFF
TRBJ1-1 TRBV2 - once TGTGCCAGTGAGAAGAAGAACACTGAAGCTTTCTTT CASEKKNTEAFF
TRBJ2-3 TRBV6-5 TRBD2 - TGTGCCTCCGCGGGGGGTAATACGCAGTATTTT CASAGGNTQYF